Given below is one T cell receptor beta chain in context. Here immunoSEQ multiplex PCR was the method, and the copy in TCRdb shows in-frame clones only, minus some. The sample lists about 50,000 clones, 80% occurring once. This specimen belongs to a study of OX40 agonist ivuxolimab in advanced cancers. Germline V gene lookup returns CDR1 MNHEY and CDR2 SVGAGI. Trimming cost V 2 bases and J 1 base, with 9 bases left between them. This CDR3 region has 14 residues. This chain links TRBV6-5 with TRBJ2-7; D uncertain. Sequenced material: CD4+ or CD8+ T cells sorted from blood, taken in a trial of the OX40 agonist ivuxolimab. This receptor was obtained from an adult with an advanced solid tumor such as melanoma, head and neck, liver or kidney cancer. CDR3 loop: CASSYGLYSYEQYF. CDR3 DNA: TGTGCCAGCAGTTACGGTCTTTATTCCTACGAGCAGTACTTC.